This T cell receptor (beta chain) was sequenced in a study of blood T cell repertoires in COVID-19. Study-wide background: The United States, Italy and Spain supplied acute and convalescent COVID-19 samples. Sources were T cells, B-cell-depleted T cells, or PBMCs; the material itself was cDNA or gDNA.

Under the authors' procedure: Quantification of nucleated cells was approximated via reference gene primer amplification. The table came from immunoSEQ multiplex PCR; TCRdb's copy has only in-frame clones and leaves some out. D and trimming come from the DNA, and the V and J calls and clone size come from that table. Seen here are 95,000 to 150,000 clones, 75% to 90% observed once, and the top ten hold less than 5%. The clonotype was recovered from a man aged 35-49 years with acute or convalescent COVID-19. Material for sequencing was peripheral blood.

The CDR3 DNA follows: TGTGCCAGCAGGGACAACAGGGCTAATGAAAAACTGTTTTTT. It specifies CASRDNRANEKLFF. V is TRBV5-6 and J is TRBJ1-4, with a possible D match to TRBD1 (6 bases). V lost 5 bases, J lost 3 bases, and 11 bases lay in between. Germline V gene data show CDR1 as SGHDT and CDR2 as YYEEEE. The CDR3 is 14 residues long.